This T cell receptor beta chain was recovered during a study of OX40 agonist ivuxolimab in advanced cancers. Study context: Earlier anti-PD-1, anti-PD-L1 or anti-CTLA-4 therapy was permitted; about 44% had received some. Partial responses occurred in Three dose-escalation patients, one with hepatocellular carcinoma and two with cutaneous melanoma. Whole-study results and caveats: Also present in some nonresponders was a low level of normalized T-cell clonal expansion. Both CD4+ and CD8+ T cell populations in blood had undergone clonal expansion by week 6 at 0.1 to 3.0 mg/kg.

CDR1 is LGHNA, CDR2 YSLEER, per germline. This CDR3 spans 15 amino acids. A word on this clone: Its antigen is not known. Its ends do not fully match the called genes, so a read error is possible.

The assay was immunoSEQ multiplex PCR, and TCRdb's table has in-frame clones only and misses some. The sample shows around 70,000 clones, 82% of them seen only once. The starting material was CD4+ or CD8+ T cells sorted from blood, obtained in a trial of the OX40 agonist ivuxolimab. This TCR came from an adult with an advanced solid tumor such as melanoma, head and neck, liver or kidney cancer. The chain has TRBV4-3 and TRBJ2-7, with a tentative D call TRBD2 (6 bases). In DNA, the CDR3 is TGCGCCAGCAACCAAGATGCGGGGAGCTCCTACGAGCAGTACTTC. As protein: CASNQDAGSSYEQYF.